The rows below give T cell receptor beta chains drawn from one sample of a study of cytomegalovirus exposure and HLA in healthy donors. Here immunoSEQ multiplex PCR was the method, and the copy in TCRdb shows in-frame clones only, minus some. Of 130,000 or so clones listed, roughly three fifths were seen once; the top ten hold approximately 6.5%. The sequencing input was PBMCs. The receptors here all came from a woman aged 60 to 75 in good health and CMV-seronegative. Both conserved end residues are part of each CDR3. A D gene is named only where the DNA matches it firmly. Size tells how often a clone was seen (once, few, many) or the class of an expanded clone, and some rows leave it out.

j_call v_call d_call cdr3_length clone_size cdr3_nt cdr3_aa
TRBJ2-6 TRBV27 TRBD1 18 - TGTGCCAGCGGGAGCCCGGGACAGTTTCACTCTGGGGCCAACGTCCTGACTTTC CASGSPGQFHSGANVLTF
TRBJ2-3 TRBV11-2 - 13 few TGTGCCAGCAGCCCGACAAGCACAGATACGCAGTATTTT CASSPTSTDTQYF
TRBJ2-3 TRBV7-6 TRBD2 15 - TGTGCCAGCAGCTTAAGCGGGAGCATCCCAGATACGCAGTATTTT CASSLSGSIPDTQYF
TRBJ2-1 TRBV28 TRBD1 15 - TGTGCCAGCAGTTTCCCGGGACAGGGGGCGAATGAGCAGTTCTTC CASSFPGQGANEQFF
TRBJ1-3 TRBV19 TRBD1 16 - TGTGCCAGTAGTCTCCTACAGGGGGCTGCTGGAAACACCATATATTTT CASSLLQGAAGNTIYF
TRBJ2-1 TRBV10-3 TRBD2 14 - TGTGCCATCAAGGGTGGCGGGGGGGGGAATGAGCAGTTCTTC CAIKGGGGGNEQFF
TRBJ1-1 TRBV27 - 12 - TGTGCCAGCAGTTTTCGGGGCACTGAAGCTTTCTTT CASSFRGTEAFF
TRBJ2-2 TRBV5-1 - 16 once TGCGCCAGCAGCTTGGGGGCTAGCAGTAACACCGGGGAGCTGTTTTTT CASSLGASSNTGELFF
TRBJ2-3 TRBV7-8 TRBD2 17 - TGTGCCAGCAGCTTAGGGGTCTGGCGGGGGGGTTCTGGTACGCAGTATTTT CASSLGVWRGGSGTQYF
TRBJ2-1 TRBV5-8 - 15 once TGTGCCAGCAGCTTGGCAGCTAGCGTCTACAATGAGCAGTTCTTC CASSLAASVYNEQFF
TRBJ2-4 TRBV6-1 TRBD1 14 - TGTGCCAGCAGTCGAGAGGGGACAGGGTACATTCAGTACTTC CASSREGTGYIQYF
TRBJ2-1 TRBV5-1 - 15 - TGCGCCAGCAGCTTGGGGTCGAGCTCCTACAATGAGCAGTTCTTC CASSLGSSSYNEQFF
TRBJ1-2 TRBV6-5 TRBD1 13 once TGTGCCAGCAGTTGGAGACGGGACAGCCTCCCAACCTTC CASSWRRDSLPTF
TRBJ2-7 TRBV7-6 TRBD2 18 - TGTGCCAGCAGCTTACAGCCTAGCGGGGGCCCGAACACCTACGAGCAGTACTTC CASSLQPSGGPNTYEQYF
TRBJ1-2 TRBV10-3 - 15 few TGTGCCGTAAGACAGGAGTCTCTCGTTAACTATGGCTACACCTTC CAVRQESLVNYGYTF
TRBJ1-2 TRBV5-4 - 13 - TGTGCCAGCAGCTCCCCACGGGGTGGTGGCTACACCTTC CASSSPRGGGYTF
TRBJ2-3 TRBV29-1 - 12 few TGCAGCGTTGCAGGGGGCACAGATACGCAGTATTTT CSVAGGTDTQYF
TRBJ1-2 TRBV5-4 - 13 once TGTGCCAGCAGCTTGCTAGGCAACTATGGCTACACCTTC CASSLLGNYGYTF
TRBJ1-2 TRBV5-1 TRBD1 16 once TGCGCCAGCAGCTTGGCGGGACAGGGTTACGACTATGGCTACACCTTC CASSLAGQGYDYGYTF
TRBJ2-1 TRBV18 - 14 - TGTGCCAGCTCACCGGGGAACGGGGGACGGGAGCAGTTCTTC CASSPGNGGREQFF
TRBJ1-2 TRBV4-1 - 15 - TGCGCCAGCAGCCAAGATCATCGTCAGGTCTATGGCTACACCTTC CASSQDHRQVYGYTF
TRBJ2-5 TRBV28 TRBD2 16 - TGTGCCAGCAGGCCGACTAGCGGGAGAAGCTCAGAGACCCAGTACTTC CASRPTSGRSSETQYF
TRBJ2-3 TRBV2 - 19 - TGTGCCAGCAGCTCTGCCTTAACCGTCGTCAGTGGTCCCACAGATACGCAGTATTTT CASSSALTVVSGPTDTQYF
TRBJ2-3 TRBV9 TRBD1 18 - TGTGCCAGCAGCTCAAGATTTGGACAGGGGGGCGGCACAGATACGCAGTATTTT CASSSRFGQGGGTDTQYF
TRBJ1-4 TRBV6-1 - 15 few TGTGCCAGCAGTGAAAACACAGTAACTAATGAAAAACTGTTTTTT CASSENTVTNEKLFF
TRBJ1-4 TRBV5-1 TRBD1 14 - TGCGCCAGCAGCGTCAGGGGGGAAAATGAAAAACTGTTTTTT CASSVRGENEKLFF
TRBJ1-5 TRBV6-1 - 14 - TGTGCCAGCAGTGAATCGGTTGGTAATCAGCCCCAGCATTTT CASSESVGNQPQHF
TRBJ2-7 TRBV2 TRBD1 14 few TGCGCCAGCAGCCAAGAAACAGGGGCCTACGAGCAGTACTTC CASSQETGAYEQYF
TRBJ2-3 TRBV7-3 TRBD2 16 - TGTGCCAGCAGCCCATTAGCGGGGGGGCAGGCAGATACGCAGTATTTT CASSPLAGGQADTQYF
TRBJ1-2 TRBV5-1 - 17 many TGCGCCAGCAGCCAGGTTCGTCGGGGGGAAGGTGGCTATGGCTACACCTTC CASSQVRRGEGGYGYTF
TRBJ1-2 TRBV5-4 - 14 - TGTGCCAGCAGCCCAACGGGACTAAACTATGGCTACACCTTC CASSPTGLNYGYTF
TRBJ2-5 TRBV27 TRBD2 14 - TGTGCCAGCAGCCGAGCGGGAGCGGAAGAGACCCAGTACTTC CASSRAGAEETQYF
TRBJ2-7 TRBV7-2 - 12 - TGTGCCAGCAGCTTAGTCCGAGGAGAGCAGTACTTC CASSLVRGEQYF
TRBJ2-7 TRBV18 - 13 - TGTGCCAGCTCACCCACCGGGACCTACGAGCAGTACTTC CASSPTGTYEQYF
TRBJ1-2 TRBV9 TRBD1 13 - TGTGCCAGCAGCGTAGCGACAGGGTCGGACTACACCTTC CASSVATGSDYTF
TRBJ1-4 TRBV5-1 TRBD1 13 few TGCGCCAGCAGCTCTGGACAGGGACTGAAACTGTTTTTT CASSSGQGLKLFF
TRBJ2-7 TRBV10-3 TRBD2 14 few TGTGCCATCAGTGAAGGGCTAGCGGCGTTCGAGCAGTACTTC CAISEGLAAFEQYF
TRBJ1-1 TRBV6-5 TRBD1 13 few TGTGCCAGCAGCGACAGGGTCGGAACTGAAGCTTTCTTT CASSDRVGTEAFF
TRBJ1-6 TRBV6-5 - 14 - TGTGCCAGCAGTTACGGGGGCCCCAATTCACCCCTCCACTTT CASSYGGPNSPLHF